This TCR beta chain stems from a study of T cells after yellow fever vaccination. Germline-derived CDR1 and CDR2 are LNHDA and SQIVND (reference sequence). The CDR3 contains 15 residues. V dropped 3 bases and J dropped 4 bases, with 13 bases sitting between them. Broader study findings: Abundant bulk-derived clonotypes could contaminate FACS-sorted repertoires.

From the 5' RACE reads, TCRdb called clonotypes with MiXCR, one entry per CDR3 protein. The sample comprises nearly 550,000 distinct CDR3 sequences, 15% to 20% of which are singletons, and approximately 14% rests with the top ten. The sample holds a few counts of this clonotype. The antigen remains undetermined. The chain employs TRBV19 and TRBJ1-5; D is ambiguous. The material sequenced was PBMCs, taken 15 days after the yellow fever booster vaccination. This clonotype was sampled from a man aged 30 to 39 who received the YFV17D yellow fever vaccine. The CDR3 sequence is CASSINSLFNQPQHF. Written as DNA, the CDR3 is TGTGCCAGTAGTATTAATAGCCTGTTTAATCAGCCCCAGCATTTT.